The rows below give T cell receptor beta chains drawn from one sample of a study of cytomegalovirus exposure and HLA in healthy donors. Some clones are missing from TCRdb's copy, which holds only in-frame ones; the method was immunoSEQ multiplex PCR. The sample has 150,000 to 200,000 clones, around four fifths seen once; the top ten hold around 1.3%. Material: PBMCs. These receptor sequences come from a woman aged 45 to 65 in good health and CMV-seronegative. Both conserved end residues are part of each CDR3. The order of the fields is V gene, clone size, D gene, J gene, CDR3 DNA, CDR3 protein. A D gene is named only where the DNA matches it firmly. Some rows mark clone size as missing; the rest say once, few, many or name a class of expanded clone.

TRBV27	NA	NA	TRBJ1-3	TGTGCCAGCAGTTTACAGGGAGGGAACACCATATATTTT	CASSLQGGNTIYF
TRBV6-5	NA	NA	TRBJ1-6	TGTGCCAGCAGAGTCGGGACAAAGTCTCATTCACCCCTCCACTTT	CASRVGTKSHSPLHF
TRBV5-8	NA	TRBD1	TRBJ1-4	TGTGCCAGCAGCACAGGGACAGCCATTAATGAAAAACTGTTTTTT	CASSTGTAINEKLFF
TRBV2	few	TRBD2	TRBJ2-1	TGTGCCAGCACCCCTAGGAGGGCTAGCGGGTTGGATGAGCAGTTCTTC	CASTPRRASGLDEQFF
TRBV6-5	NA	NA	TRBJ1-1	TGTGCCAGCAGTTACGGGCAGAATGAAGCTTTCTTT	CASSYGQNEAFF
TRBV4-1	NA	NA	TRBJ1-5	TGCGCCAGCAGCCAATTCTATAGCAATCAGCCCCAGCATTTT	CASSQFYSNQPQHF
TRBV4-1	NA	NA	TRBJ1-2	TGCGCCAGCAGCCAAGATTTCTTTGCGACTAACTATGGCTACACCTTC	CASSQDFFATNYGYTF
TRBV27	once	NA	TRBJ1-5	TGTGCCAGCCAGAGTTGGATCTACTACAATCCGCCCCAGCATTTT	CASQSWIYYNPPQHF
TRBV4-2	NA	NA	TRBJ2-7	TGTGCCAGCAGCCAAATGACCGAAGGAGCCTACGAGCAGTACTTC	CASSQMTEGAYEQYF
TRBV18	NA	NA	TRBJ2-2	TGTGCCAGCCCCCGCGAGGGAGCGAACACCGGGGAGCTGTTTTTT	CASPREGANTGELFF
TRBV6-4	NA	NA	TRBJ1-1	TGTGCCAGCAGTGCCCAGGGACAGAACACTGAAGCTTTCTTT	CASSAQGQNTEAFF
TRBV7-2	NA	TRBD2	TRBJ2-3	TGTGCCTCCCAGTATACGGGGGGGCCAACAGATACGCAGTATTTT	CASQYTGGPTDTQYF
TRBV5-8	once	NA	TRBJ1-2	TGTGCCAGCAGCTTGGAGGCAGGGGTCTATGGCTACACCTTC	CASSLEAGVYGYTF
TRBV5-4	NA	TRBD2	TRBJ2-3	TGTGCCAGCAGCCCGACAGGAGCGGGAGCGGCAGATACGCAGTATTTT	CASSPTGAGAADTQYF
TRBV12-5	once	NA	TRBJ1-2	TGTGCTAGTGGTTTGGGAGCCTTTGAGGGCTACACCTTC	CASGLGAFEGYTF
TRBV19	NA	NA	TRBJ1-2	TGTGCCAGTAGTATAGATGCCTCTCTCGGGTATGGCTACACCTTC	CASSIDASLGYGYTF
TRBV13	NA	NA	TRBJ1-5	TGTGCCAGCAGCCTAATACAGCCCCAGCATTTT	CASSLIQPQHF
TRBV7-2	few	TRBD1	TRBJ1-1	TGTGCCAGCAGCAAGGCGGGACAGTGGCACACTGAAGCTTTCTTT	CASSKAGQWHTEAFF
TRBV7-2	few	TRBD2	TRBJ2-1	TGTGCCAGCAGCTTACGTGGGAGGGCCCCGGGTGAGCAGTTCTTC	CASSLRGRAPGEQFF
TRBV2	once	NA	TRBJ1-1	TGTGCCAGCAGTGGACAACCAAACACTGAAGCTTTCTTT	CASSGQPNTEAFF
TRBV15	NA	NA	TRBJ1-3	TGTGCCACCAGCAGAGACTGGAGGGATTCTGGAAACACCATATATTTT	CATSRDWRDSGNTIYF
TRBV5-4	NA	NA	TRBJ1-5	TGTGCCAGCAGCTTATTCGGTCAGCCCCAGCATTTT	CASSLFGQPQHF
TRBV18	NA	NA	TRBJ2-7	TGTGCCAGCTCACCAGAGTACGAGCAGTACTTC	CASSPEYEQYF
TRBV6-5	NA	TRBD1	TRBJ1-1	TGTGCCAGCAGTTACGTGGGACAGTTAGAAGCTTTCTTT	CASSYVGQLEAFF
TRBV20-1	NA	NA	TRBJ2-7	TGCAGTGCTTTTGACTCCCCCGAGCAGTACTTC	CSAFDSPEQYF
TRBV5-1	NA	TRBD1	TRBJ2-1	TGCGCCAGCAGCCCCGACAGGGGTATTGAGCAGTTCTTC	CASSPDRGIEQFF
TRBV19	NA	NA	TRBJ2-7	TGTGCCAGTAGTATCTACCTCACCTACGAGCAGTACTTC	CASSIYLTYEQYF
TRBV9	once	NA	TRBJ2-1	TGTGCCAGCAGCGTAGCGAGGTGGGGACTTCAGTTCTTC	CASSVARWGLQFF
TRBV28	NA	TRBD1	TRBJ2-6	TGTGCCAGCAGACAGGGGTACGGGGCCAACGTCCTGACTTTC	CASRQGYGANVLTF
TRBV27	once	NA	TRBJ1-3	TGTGCCAGCAGTTTTAGGGGCGCTGGAAACACCATATATTTT	CASSFRGAGNTIYF
TRBV10-3	NA	NA	TRBJ1-1	TGTGCCATCAGGGGGCCCGCGGAACTTGAAGCTTTCTTT	CAIRGPAELEAFF
TRBV4-1	NA	TRBD1	TRBJ2-7	TGCGCCAGCAGCCCCCTAATCTTGACAGGGTCCGCCTACGAGCAGTACTTC	CASSPLILTGSAYEQYF
TRBV9	NA	NA	TRBJ1-3	TGTGCCAGCAGCACCCCGTCTATATCTGGAAACACCATATATTTT	CASSTPSISGNTIYF
TRBV4-3	NA	NA	TRBJ1-6	TGCGCCAGCAGCCGAGGTACTGGCTCCTATAATTCACCCCTCCACTTT	CASSRGTGSYNSPLHF
TRBV5-4	NA	TRBD2	TRBJ2-5	TGTGCCAGCAGCTTGACGGGAGGGGAGACCCAGTACTTC	CASSLTGGETQYF
TRBV7-2	once	NA	TRBJ2-3	TGTGCCAGCAGCCTCAGCGGAGGGATAGATACGCAGTATTTT	CASSLSGGIDTQYF
TRBV7-2	few	TRBD1	TRBJ2-5	TGTGCCAGCAGCTTAGCGGGACAGCCAGCAGAGACCCAGTACTTC	CASSLAGQPAETQYF
TRBV11-2	NA	TRBD1	TRBJ2-7	TGTGCCAGCAGCCAACCGGGACAGGGGGCCTACGAGCAGTACTTC	CASSQPGQGAYEQYF
TRBV6-5	once	NA	TRBJ2-5	TGTGCCAGCAAAATCGGGATACTGGGGGAGACCCAGTACTTC	CASKIGILGETQYF
TRBV2	NA	TRBD2	TRBJ2-1	TGTGCCAGCTGGCGACTAGCGGGAGCGGGTGAGCAGTTCTTC	CASWRLAGAGEQFF
TRBV28	NA	NA	TRBJ1-1	TGTGCCAGCAGTTTGCGGGGGCGGGACACTGAAGCTTTCTTT	CASSLRGRDTEAFF
TRBV27	NA	TRBD1	TRBJ2-7	TGTGCCAGCAGTTACCTTGGACAGGGGGCCTTTTCCTCCTACGAGCAGTACTTC	CASSYLGQGAFSSYEQYF
TRBV6-5	NA	NA	TRBJ2-1	TGTGCCAGCAGCATGGGGACATCAAACTACAATGAGCAGTTCTTC	CASSMGTSNYNEQFF